This TCR beta chain was retrieved from a study of T cells in Graves' hyperthyroidism and ophthalmopathy. Study-level points and caveats: Researchers found most expanded thyroid clonotypes above 0.001 in blood as well. Researchers report that a 13 V-J model separated ophthalmopathy from stable hyperthyroidism.

The table lists this clonotype with a few counts. Its antigen remains unknown. Researchers defined stable Graves' hyperthyroidism as no ophthalmopathy progression within 18 months. A patient was excluded if there was uncontrolled infection, other autoimmune disease, pregnancy or lactation. Template material for amplifying TCR beta CDR3 regions consisted of RNA transcripts. HTBI primers were employed in a first-round RT-PCR of the TCR CDR3. TCRdb re-derived calls from the multiplex PCR reads in MiXCR, one entry per CDR3 protein. Here the sample spans about 540,000 distinct CDR3 sequences, 46% being singletons. The CDR3 contains 14 residues. In germline, CDR1 is SGHRS, CDR2 YFSETQ. V gave up 0 bases and J gave up 8 bases, with 9 bases separating them.

Sequences were obtained from peripheral blood or thyroid tissue (not recorded which). This TCR was recovered from a young woman with Graves' hyperthyroidism. This chain joins TRBV5-1 and TRBJ1-6; D is unclear. The CDR3 sequence: CASSLAPSDSPLHF. DNA for the CDR3: TGCGCCAGCAGCTTGGCCCCATCCGATTCACCCCTCCACTTT.